The 9 T cell receptor beta chains in this list originate from one sample, sequenced in a study of T-cell memory formation after mild COVID-19. TCRdb re-derived calls from the 5' RACE reads in MiXCR, one entry per CDR3 protein. The sample contains hundreds of thousands of distinct CDR3 sequences, just over 20% of which appear only once. What was sequenced was PBMCs or a T cell subset sorted from them (not recorded which). These receptors originate from an adult woman who had mild COVID-19 (a few samples of this study predate the infection). Cell type and time point are not known.

The chain joins TRBV24-1 to TRBJ2-1; 8 positions match TRBD2. In germline, CDR1 is KGHDR, CDR2 SFDVKD. The CDR3 sequence is 14 residues long. With 5 bases clipped from V and 4 bases from J, the junction kept 3 bases outside the gene matches. CDR3 DNA: TGTGCCACCAGTGGACTAGCGCCTTACAATGAGCAGTTCTTC. This gives the protein CATSGLAPYNEQFF.

This clonotype was found once. The chain recombines TRBV20-1 with TRBJ2-1; TRBD2 aligns across 9 bases. There are 14 residues in the CDR3. Germline V gives CDR1 DFQATT, CDR2 SNEGSKA (reference sequence). The trim removed 5 bases at V and 3 bases at J, leaving 5 bases unmatched. CDR3 sequence: CSASRLADYNEQFF. The CDR3 nucleotides are TGCAGTGCTTCCAGACTAGCGGACTACAATGAGCAGTTCTTC.

The CDR3 region is CASSLERDTYGYTF. The DNA for the CDR3 is TGCGCCAGCAGCTTGGAGAGAGACACTTATGGCTACACCTTC. The chain joins TRBV5-1 to TRBJ1-2; D is unclear. Germline V gene sequence: CDR1 SGHRS, CDR2 YFSETQ. CDR3 length equals 14 residues. Trimming left V 0 bases short and J 5 bases short, with 11 bases between. The entire variable domain, with the rest obtained from reference TRBV5-1 and TRBJ1-2, is as follows: KAGVTQTPRYLIKTRGQQVTLSCSPISGHRSVSWYQQTPGQGLQFLFEYFSETQRNKGNFPGRFSGRQFSNSRSEMNVSTLELGDSALYLCASSLERDTYGYTFGSGTRLTVV.

The chain uses TRBV3-1 and TRBJ1-6, with D maybe TRBD1 (5 bases). There are 15 residues in the CDR3. Between the trimmed V and J ends, which lost 4 bases and 7 bases, there was a span of 14 bases. Germline V CDR1 and CDR2: LGHDT, YNNKEL (reference sequence). CDR3 residues: CASSLVRGRNSPLHF. DNA of the CDR3: TGTGCCAGCAGCCTTGTGAGGGGAAGGAATTCACCCCTCCACTTT.

The sample holds many counts of this clonotype. The chain has TRBV5-1 and TRBJ2-1; 7 nucleotides match TRBD1. The ends lost 3 bases at V and 2 bases at J; junction bases unmatched: 2. Germline lookup yields CDR1 SGHRS and CDR2 YFSETQ. This CDR3 is built from 14 residues. The CDR3 coding sequence is TGCGCCAGCAGCTGGGGGACAGCCTACAATGAGCAGTTCTTC. This encodes CASSWGTAYNEQFF.

The chain employs TRBV20-1 and TRBJ2-7; 10 bases agree with TRBD2. The CDR3 length is 16 residues. The germline gives CDR1 DFQATT, CDR2 SNEGSKA (reference sequence). The junction had 11 bases not matched to a gene; V was cut back by 6 bases and J by 0 bases. The CDR3 sequence: CSARTAGGLTSYEQYF. The CDR3 nucleotides are TGCAGTGCCCGAACAGCGGGGGGGCTCACCTCCTACGAGCAGTACTTC.

The V call is TRBV6-1, the J call TRBJ2-4; TRBD2 is a possible D gene (5 bases). V shed 0 bases and J shed 6 bases, with 15 bases lying between them. CDR1 and CDR2 (germline): MNHNS, SASEGT. The CDR3 contains 16 residues. The CDR3 loop reads CASSEALLREGNIQYF. The CDR3 DNA sequence: TGTGCCAGCAGTGAAGCGCTTCTCAGAGAGGGAAACATTCAGTACTTC.

A few counts support this clonotype. This chain joins TRBV6-5 and TRBJ1-5; 11 bases map to TRBD1. The CDR3 is 15 residues long. Germline loops: CDR1 MNHEY, CDR2 SVGAGI. V was clipped by 5 bases and J by 3 bases; unmatched bases: 3. CDR3 nucleotide sequence: TGTGCCAGCAGTAGGACAGGGGGCATCAATCAGCCCCAGCATTTT. This encodes CASSRTGGINQPQHF.

The chain couples TRBV6-6 to TRBJ1-1, with D maybe TRBD1 (6 bases). The CDR3 is 14 residues long. Germline values: CDR1 MNHNY, CDR2 SVGAGI (reference sequence). V was shortened by 5 bases and J by 6 bases, with 16 bases between the two germline ends. CDR3 nucleotide sequence: TGTGCCAGCAGTCTCGGGGGGGGGCCGGCTGAAGCTTTCTTT. Translating gives CASSLGGGPAEAFF.